The present T cell receptor beta chain was sequenced within a study of vaccination and CD4 T cells after COVID-19. In the study overall: Convalescent donors totaled six males and four females, including two who were Hispanic. Cells received overlapping spike peptides from SARS-CoV-2, HCoV-NL63, HCoV-OC43 and HCoV-229E as stimulation.

Study observations and caveats: Researchers looked at relatively few convalescent patients and had no early post-infection timepoints.

The Oncomine TCR Beta short-read assay generated sequence data from the DNA of cultured CD4+ T cells. TCRdb reprocessed the PCR reads with MiXCR, giving one entry per CDR3 protein. The table shows about 11,000 distinct CDR3 sequences, with roughly half occurring only once. This clonotype showed up just once. Its specificity is not known. As for treatment: 10-day PBMC culture with coronavirus spike peptide pools or control peptides (ViraFEST assay). Using peptide pools, antigen-specific T cells were expanded in ViraFEST before TCRs were sequenced. Germline loops: CDR1 MNHNS, CDR2 SASEGT. Trimming pared 6 bases from V and 2 bases from J, leaving 19 bases between. The CDR3 contains 16 residues.

Specimen: CD4+ T cells from blood, cultured in vitro. The rearrangement joins TRBV6-1 to TRBJ2-5, with D perhaps matching TRBD1 or TRBD2 (6 bases each). The clonotype originates from a human donor who had recovered from COVID-19. The CDR3 nucleotides read TGTGCCAGCAGACTCACCCGGGGGCCACCGCAAGAGACCCAGTACTTC. Translation: CASRLTRGPPQETQYF.